The T cell receptor beta chain under discussion was sequenced for a study of T cells in Graves' hyperthyroidism and ophthalmopathy. Germline V gives CDR1 DFQATT, CDR2 SNEGSKA (reference sequence). Unmatched junction bases numbered 4, after V lost 1 base and J lost 4 bases. The CDR3 has 14 residues. TCR beta CDR3 sequences were amplified from RNA transcripts. First-round RT-PCR targeting the TCR CDR3 was performed with the HTBI primer set. TCRdb re-called the multiplex PCR reads with MiXCR, one entry per CDR3 protein. The table records fewer than 550,000 distinct CDR3 sequences, less than 20% of them present only once. As concerns this clonotype: A much larger clone lies one base from this, so it may be a read error.

Based on clinical symptoms, serum thyroxine and TRAb, thyroid ultrasound and orbital computed tomography, diagnoses were reached. The sample comprised blood. The source of this sequence is a woman between 18 and 30 years old with Graves' hyperthyroidism. The chain recombines TRBV20-1 with TRBJ1-2; 9 bases are shared with TRBD1. The CDR3 DNA sequence: TGCAGTGCTAGAGCCGGGACAGGGCTCTATGGCTACACCTTC. Encoded protein: CSARAGTGLYGYTF.